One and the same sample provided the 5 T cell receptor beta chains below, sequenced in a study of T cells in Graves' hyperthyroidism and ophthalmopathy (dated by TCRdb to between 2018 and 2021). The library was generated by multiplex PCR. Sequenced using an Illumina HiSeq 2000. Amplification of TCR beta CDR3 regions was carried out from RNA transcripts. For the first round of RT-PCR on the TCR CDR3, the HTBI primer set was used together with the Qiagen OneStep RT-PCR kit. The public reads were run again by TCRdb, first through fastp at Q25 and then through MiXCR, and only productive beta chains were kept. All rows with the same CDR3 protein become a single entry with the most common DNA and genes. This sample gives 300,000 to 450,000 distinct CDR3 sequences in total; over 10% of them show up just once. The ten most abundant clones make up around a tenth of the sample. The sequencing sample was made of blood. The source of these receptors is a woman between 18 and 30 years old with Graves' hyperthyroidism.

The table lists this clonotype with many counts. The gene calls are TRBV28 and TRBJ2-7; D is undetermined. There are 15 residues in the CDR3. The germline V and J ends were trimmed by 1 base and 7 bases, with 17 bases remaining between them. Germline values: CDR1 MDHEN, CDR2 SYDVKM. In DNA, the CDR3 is TGTGCCAGCAGTTTATCGCCGGACCAGACGGGTGAGCAGTACTTC. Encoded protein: CASSLSPDQTGEQYF. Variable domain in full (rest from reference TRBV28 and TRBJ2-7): DVKVTQSSRYLVKRTGEKVFLECVQDMDHENMFWYRQDPGLGLRLIYFSYDVKMKEKGDIPEGYSVSREKKERFSLILESASTNQTSMYLCASSLSPDQTGEQYFGPGTRLTVT.

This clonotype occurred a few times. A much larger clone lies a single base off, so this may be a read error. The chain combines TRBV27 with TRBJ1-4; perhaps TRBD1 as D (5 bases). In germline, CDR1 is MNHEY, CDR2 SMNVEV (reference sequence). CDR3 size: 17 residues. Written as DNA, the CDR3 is TGTGCCAGCATGATATTTTTTCCGGGACCAACTAATGGAAAACTGTTTTTT. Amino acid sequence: CASMIFFPGPTNGKLFF.

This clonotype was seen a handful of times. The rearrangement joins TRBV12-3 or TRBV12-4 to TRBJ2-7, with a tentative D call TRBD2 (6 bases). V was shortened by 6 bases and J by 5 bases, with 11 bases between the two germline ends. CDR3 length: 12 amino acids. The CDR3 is CASSRWEDEQYF. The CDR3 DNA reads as TGTGCCAGCAGCCGTTGGGAGGACGAGCAGTACTTC.

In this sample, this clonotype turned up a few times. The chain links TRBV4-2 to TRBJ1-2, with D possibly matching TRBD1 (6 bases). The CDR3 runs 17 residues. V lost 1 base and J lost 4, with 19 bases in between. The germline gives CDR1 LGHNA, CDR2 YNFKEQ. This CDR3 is CASSQVLELQGSYGYTF. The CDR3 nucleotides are TGTGCCAGCAGCCAAGTTCTGGAGCTACAGGGATCCTATGGCTACACCTTC.

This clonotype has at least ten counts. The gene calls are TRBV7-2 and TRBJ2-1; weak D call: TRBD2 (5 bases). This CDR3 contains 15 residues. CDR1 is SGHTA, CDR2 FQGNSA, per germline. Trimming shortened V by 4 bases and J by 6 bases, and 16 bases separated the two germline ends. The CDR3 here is CASSSGGSLRNEQFF. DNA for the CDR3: TGTGCCAGCAGCTCGGGCGGGTCCCTACGCAATGAGCAGTTCTTC.